What follows is one TCR beta chain and its context. What antigen it recognizes has not been identified. No much larger clone is present one base from it, and per-base qualities are unavailable. Reading from cysteine to phenylalanine, the CDR3 counts 15 amino acids. Just the 45-base CDR3 DNA is kept, in frame starting at base 1. Trimming takes 6 bases off V and 3 bases off J; junction bases not matched to a gene: 7. Based on the germline V gene, the CDR1 and CDR2 sequences are ENHRY and SYGVKD. The data were obtained in a study of blood T cell repertoires in COVID-19 (dated by TCRdb to between 2020 and 2021). The study in broad terms: The collaborator samples originated in the United States, Italy and Spain and spanned the acute and convalescent phases of COVID-19. Samples came from the ongoing ImmuneRACE study (first 160 participants) plus 1,254 subjects from 6 global collaborators. The dataset comprised deeply sampled blood TCRbeta repertoires from subjects exposed to, actively infected with, or recovered from COVID-19. A de-identified subject ID, COVID-19 status, age in years and sex were almost always included in the sample metadata. The material from the prospective study consisted of cDNA or gDNA derived from T cells, B-cell-depleted T cells, or PBMCs. Where HLA class I and class II types were available, the types were taken from metadata supplied by the sample provider, not from assay-based typing. The repertoires were released in a freely available public database intended as a resource for research on the immune response to SARS-CoV-2. Paper-wide results and their limitations: The quantity of clinical and demographic metadata differed by source and by participant and was supplied without curation.

TCRbeta CDR3 regions were amplified from genomic DNA using the immunoSEQ Assay, a bias-controlled multiplex PCR. The authors' pipeline ran thus. The number of nucleated cells in each sample was estimated by amplification of reference gene primers within the assay. To quantify the absolute abundance of each unique TCRbeta CDR3 rearrangement, sequence reads were collapsed and filtered. For each sample, productive Simpson clonality was calculated as the square root of Simpson's diversity index across productive rearrangements. TCRdb took this table from immuneACCESS and kept in-frame rearrangements with V and J called. Such tables lack part of the clones; where checked against another copy, unresolved V genes explain under half of the gap, and the rest is unexplained. V, J and clone size were drawn from that table, and D and trimming were deduced from the DNA. The sample data list around 200,000 clones, and around 88% of these were observed just once. About 6% of the sample comes from the top ten.

Participants in the prospective study were enrolled through a virtual design, were aged about 18 to 100 years, and lived in 20 to 30 United States geographic areas. In the prospective study, participants were assigned to cohorts based on the clinical history participants reported in a screening survey and a study questionnaire. Mobile phlebotomists in the prospective study collected whole blood, serum and a nasopharyngeal or oropharyngeal swab from every participant. Additional blood draws and questionnaires over an approximately 2-month period could optionally be provided by prospective study participants. Blood samples from the prospective study were shipped frozen or at room temperature prior to DNA extraction.

The sequenced material came from PBMCs or T cells enriched from blood (not recorded which). The rearrangement joined TRBV10-3 to TRBJ2-1, with 8 middle bases fitting TRBD1. The TCR sequence derives from a man aged 35-49 years with acute COVID-19. The CDR3 protein: CAISTQGAVYNEQFF. The DNA sequence is as follows: TGTGCCATCAGCACCCAGGGGGCGGTCTACAATGAGCAGTTCTTC.